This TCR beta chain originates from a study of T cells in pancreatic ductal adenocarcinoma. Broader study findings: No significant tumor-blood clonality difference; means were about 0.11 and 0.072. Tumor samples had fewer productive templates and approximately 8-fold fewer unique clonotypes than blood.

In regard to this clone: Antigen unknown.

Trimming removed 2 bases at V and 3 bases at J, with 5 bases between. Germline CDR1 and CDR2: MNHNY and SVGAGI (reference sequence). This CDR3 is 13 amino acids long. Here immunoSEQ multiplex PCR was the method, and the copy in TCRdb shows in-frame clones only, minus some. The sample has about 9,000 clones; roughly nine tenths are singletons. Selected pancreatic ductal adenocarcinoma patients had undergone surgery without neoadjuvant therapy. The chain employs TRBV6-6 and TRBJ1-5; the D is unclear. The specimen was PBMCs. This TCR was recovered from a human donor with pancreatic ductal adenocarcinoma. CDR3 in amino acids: CASSYQVNQPQHF. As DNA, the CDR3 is TGTGCCAGCAGTTACCAGGTCAATCAGCCCCAGCATTTT.